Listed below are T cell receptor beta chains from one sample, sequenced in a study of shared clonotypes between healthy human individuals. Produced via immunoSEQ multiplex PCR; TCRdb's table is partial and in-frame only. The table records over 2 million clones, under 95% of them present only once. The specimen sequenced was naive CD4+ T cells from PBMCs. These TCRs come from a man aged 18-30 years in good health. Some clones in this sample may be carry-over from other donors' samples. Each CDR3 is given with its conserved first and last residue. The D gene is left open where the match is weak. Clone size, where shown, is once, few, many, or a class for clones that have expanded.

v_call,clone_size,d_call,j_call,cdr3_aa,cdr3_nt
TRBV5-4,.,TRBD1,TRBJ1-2,CASSLSGGLNYGYTF,TGTGCCAGCAGCTTATCAGGGGGCCTTAACTATGGCTACACCTTC
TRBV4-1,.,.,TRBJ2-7,CASSQDSWTFPYEQYF,TGCGCCAGCAGCCAAGACAGTTGGACTTTTCCTTACGAGCAGTACTTC
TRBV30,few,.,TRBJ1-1,CAWSIYVGRNTEAFF,TGTGCCTGGAGTATATACGTGGGCAGGAACACTGAAGCTTTCTTT
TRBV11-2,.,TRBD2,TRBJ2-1,CASSAPGLVNFQGQFF,TGTGCCAGCAGCGCTCCGGGACTAGTCAACTTTCAGGGGCAGTTCTTC
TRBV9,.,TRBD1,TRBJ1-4,CASSRDRANEKLFF,TGTGCCAGCAGCCGGGACAGAGCCAATGAAAAACTGTTTTTT
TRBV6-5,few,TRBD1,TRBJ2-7,CASRGMGQGVYEQYF,TGTGCCAGCAGGGGAATGGGACAGGGGGTGTACGAGCAGTACTTC
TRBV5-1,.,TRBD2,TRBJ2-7,CASSWNPAGGPPYEQYF,TGCGCCAGCAGCTGGAACCCAGCGGGAGGCCCCCCCTACGAGCAGTACTTC
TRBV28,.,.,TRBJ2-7,CASRSLYEQYF,TGTGCCAGCAGGTCTCTGTACGAGCAGTACTTC
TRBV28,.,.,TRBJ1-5,CASSLEGSNQPQHF,TGTGCCAGCAGCCTAGAGGGAAGCAATCAGCCCCAGCATTTT
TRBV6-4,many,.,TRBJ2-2,CASSDSNRDTGELFF,TGTGCCAGCAGTGACTCGAACAGGGACACCGGGGAGCTGTTTTTT
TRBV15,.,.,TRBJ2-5,CATSRATGKEMTQYF,TGTGCCACCAGCAGAGCGACAGGAAAGGAGATGACCCAGTACTTC
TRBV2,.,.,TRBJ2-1,CASRPAPAQKYNEQFF,TGTGCCAGCAGACCGGCCCCTGCCCAAAAATACAATGAGCAGTTCTTC
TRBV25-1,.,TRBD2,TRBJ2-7,CASQPGLGSYEQYF,TGTGCCAGCCAGCCGGGACTAGGGTCCTACGAGCAGTACTTC
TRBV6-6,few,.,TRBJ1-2,CASSYGVGYGYTF,TGTGCCAGCAGTTACGGGGTTGGCTATGGCTACACCTTC
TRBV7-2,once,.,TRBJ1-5,CASSLEIQPQHF,TGTGCCAGCAGCTTAGAGATCCAGCCCCAGCATTTT
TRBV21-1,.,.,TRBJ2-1,CASRGKTSGRASDNEQFF,TGTGCCTCCAGAGGGAAAACTAGCGGGAGGGCCTCGGACAATGAGCAGTTCTTC
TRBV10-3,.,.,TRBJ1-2,CAISPLSGGYGYTF,TGTGCCATCAGCCCCCTGTCGGGCGGCTATGGCTACACCTTC
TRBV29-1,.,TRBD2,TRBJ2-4,CSVDSAGVGNIQYF,TGCAGCGTGGATTCAGCGGGAGTGGGAAACATTCAGTACTTC
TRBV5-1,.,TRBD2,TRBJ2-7,CASSGLAGSYEQYF,TGCGCCAGCAGCGGACTAGCGGGTTCATACGAGCAGTACTTC
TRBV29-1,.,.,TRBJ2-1,CSVDEGGDNEQFF,TGCAGCGTTGATGAGGGCGGCGACAATGAGCAGTTCTTC
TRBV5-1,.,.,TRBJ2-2,CASSLGGVNTGELFF,TGCGCCAGCAGCTTGGGAGGAGTGAACACCGGGGAGCTGTTTTTT
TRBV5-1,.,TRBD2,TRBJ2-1,CAPKGRALKCFF,TGCGCCCCGAAGGGGAGGGCCTTGAAATGCTTCTTC
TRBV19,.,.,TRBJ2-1,CASSIQPYNEQFF,TGTGCCAGTAGTATACAGCCCTACAATGAGCAGTTCTTC
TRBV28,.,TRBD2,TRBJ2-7,CASSFGGGSYEQYF,TGTGCCAGCAGCTTTGGGGGGGGCTCCTACGAGCAGTACTTC
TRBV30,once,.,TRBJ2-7,CASWPSGREQYF,TGTGCCTCCTGGCCCTCGGGGAGGGAGCAGTACTTC
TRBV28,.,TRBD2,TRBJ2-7,CASSPPSGTSYEQYF,TGTGCCAGCAGTCCCCCTAGCGGGACATCCTACGAGCAGTACTTC
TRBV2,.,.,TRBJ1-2,CASSLAAANYGYTF,TGTGCCAGCAGTTTGGCCGCTGCTAACTATGGCTACACCTTC
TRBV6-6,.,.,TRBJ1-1,CASSYDARGTEAFF,TGTGCCAGCAGTTACGACGCCCGGGGGACTGAAGCTTTCTTT
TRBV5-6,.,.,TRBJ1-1,CASSWGQVLNTEAFF,TGTGCCAGCAGCTGGGGGCAGGTGCTGAACACTGAAGCTTTCTTT
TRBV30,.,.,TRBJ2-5,CAWSVGELVTQYF,TGTGCCTGGAGTGTGGGGGAGCTGGTGACCCAGTACTTC
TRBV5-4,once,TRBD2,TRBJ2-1,CASSSGRVSYNEQFF,TGTGCCAGCAGCAGCGGGAGGGTCTCCTACAATGAGCAGTTCTTC
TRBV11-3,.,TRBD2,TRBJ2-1,CASSSIGTSGREQFF,TGTGCCAGCAGCTCAATCGGGACTAGCGGGAGGGAGCAGTTCTTC
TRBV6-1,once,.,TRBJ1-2,CASSGPSRNGYGYTF,TGTGCCAGCAGTGGACCCTCCCGGAATGGCTATGGCTACACCTTC
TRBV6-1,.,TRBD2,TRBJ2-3,CASSGGLVGDTQYF,TGTGCCAGCAGTGGGGGACTAGTCGGAGATACGCAGTATTTT
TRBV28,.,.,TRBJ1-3,CASSSPAGNTIYF,TGTGCCAGCAGTTCTCCGGCTGGAAACACCATATATTTT